This is a list of T cell receptor beta chains from one sample in a study of blood T cell repertoires in COVID-19. TCRdb's copy holds only in-frame clones and misses some; the assay was immunoSEQ multiplex PCR. This sample has around 160,000 clones, with roughly four fifths found just once. The material sequenced was peripheral blood. These receptors all stem from a human donor with acute or convalescent COVID-19. The donor label of this sample is uncertain. CDR3s include the opening cysteine and the closing phenylalanine or tryptophan. The D gene is left open where the match is weak. The listing skips clone size in some rows; elsewhere it reads once, few, many or a size class.

j_call | clone_size | d_call | v_call | cdr3_nt | cdr3_aa
TRBJ1-4 | few | - | TRBV6-5 | TGTGCCAGCAGTTACTCGTACTCAACTAATGAAAAACTGTTTTTT | CASSYSYSTNEKLFF
TRBJ1-1 | - | TRBD1 | TRBV2 | TGTGCCAGCAGTGTTAGACAGGGAACTACTGAAGCTTTCTTT | CASSVRQGTTEAFF
TRBJ1-1 | once | - | TRBV21-1 | TGTGCCAGCAGCAAAGTAGAAGGGTGGGACAGGGAAGGGGGTGCGAACACTGAAGCTTTCTTT | CASSKVEGWDREGGANTEAFF
TRBJ1-1 | - | - | TRBV3-1/TRBV3-2 | TGTGCCAGCAGTCCGCAGGGGAGCACCGGGAACACTGAAGCTTTCTTT | CASSPQGSTGNTEAFF
TRBJ1-1 | - | - | TRBV7-2 | TGTGCCAGCAGCTCACACCGAGGTACTGAAGCTTTCTTT | CASSSHRGTEAFF
TRBJ1-6 | - | - | TRBV5-1 | TGCGCCAGCAGCAGTAACAGGGATTCACCCCTCCACTTT | CASSSNRDSPLHF
TRBJ1-1 | - | - | TRBV25-1 | TGTGCCAGCAGCGCCGGGACTCAAAAAACGGAAGCTTTCTTT | CASSAGTQKTEAFF
TRBJ1-2 | - | TRBD1 | TRBV4-1 | TGCGCCAGCAGCCAAGGACAGGGGAGGAACTATGGCTACACCTTC | CASSQGQGRNYGYTF
TRBJ1-4 | - | TRBD1 | TRBV5-1 | TGCGCCAGCAGCCGAGAGCCCGGGACAGGGGAAAAACTGTTTTTT | CASSREPGTGEKLFF
TRBJ1-5 | - | - | TRBV4-2 | TGTGCCAGCAGCCCATCCCTGGACCTTCAGGGGAGTCAGCCCCAGCATTTT | CASSPSLDLQGSQPQHF
TRBJ2-2 | - | TRBD2 | TRBV5-5 | TGTGCCAGCAGCTTCGGACTAGCGGGGAACACCGGGGAGCTGTTTTTT | CASSFGLAGNTGELFF
TRBJ1-1 | - | - | TRBV27 | TGTGCCAGCAGTGGCAGGCAGAGTGAAGCTTTCTTT | CASSGRQSEAFF
TRBJ1-2 | - | - | TRBV13 | TGTGCCAGCACCCTCGGGGACTATGGCTACACCTTC | CASTLGDYGYTF
TRBJ2-2 | - | TRBD1 | TRBV6-2/TRBV6-3 | TGTGCCAGCAGTTCTGGTCGGAACAGGGGGGACACCGGGGAGCTGTTTTTT | CASSSGRNRGDTGELFF
TRBJ1-6 | medium-sized | - | TRBV27 | TGTGCCAGCAGTCCCCAGGAGGGTCAGGGTTCACCCCTCCACTTT | CASSPQEGQGSPLHF
TRBJ2-7 | few | - | TRBV11-1 | TGTGCCAGCAGCTTGGTTGGTAGCGCATACGAGCAGTACTTC | CASSLVGSAYEQYF
TRBJ1-2 | - | TRBD1 | TRBV6-5 | TGTGCCAGCACGCGGACAGGGATGGGTGGCTACACCTTC | CASTRTGMGGYTF
TRBJ1-1 | - | TRBD1 | TRBV29-1 | TGCAGCGTTGAAGACAACAGGGGAAGGGTGAACACTGAAGCTTTCTTT | CSVEDNRGRVNTEAFF
TRBJ1-3 | - | - | TRBV24-1 | TGTGCCACCAGTGGGGGGCTCGGAAACACCATATATTTT | CATSGGLGNTIYF
TRBJ1-4 | once | TRBD1 | TRBV4-1 | TGCGCCAGCAGCCAAGGGGTCAGCCCGGGACAGCCTAATGAAAAACTGTTTTTT | CASSQGVSPGQPNEKLFF
TRBJ1-1 | - | - | TRBV19 | TGTGCCAGTAGTATTGCCCCCTGGAGTGGTGAGAACACTGAAGCTTTCTTT | CASSIAPWSGENTEAFF
TRBJ1-2 | - | - | TRBV9 | TGTGCCAGCAGCCCCTACCGGTCGGGAGGCTACACCTTC | CASSPYRSGGYTF
TRBJ1-1 | - | TRBD1 | TRBV29-1 | TGCAGCGTTCAAAGAGGGGCAGGGGGCAATTCTGAAGCTTTCTTT | CSVQRGAGGNSEAFF
TRBJ1-2 | - | - | TRBV2 | TGTGCCAGCAGTGAAACGGCAGGGAGGTCGAGCCGCTATGGCTACACCTTC | CASSETAGRSSRYGYTF
TRBJ2-3 | - | - | TRBV4-2 | TGTGCCAGCAGGAGGGCAGATACGCAGTATTTT | CASRRADTQYF
TRBJ1-2 | - | TRBD1 | TRBV30 | TGTGCCTGCTCAGAGGACAGGGTCGGCTACACCTTC | CACSEDRVGYTF
TRBJ2-5 | - | - | TRBV21-1 | TGTGCCAGCAGCAAAGTGGGGGGTAAGACCCAGTACTTC | CASSKVGGKTQYF
TRBJ1-2 | - | - | TRBV7-9 | TGTGCCAGCAGTTTCGCCGGGGTCGATGGCTACACCTTC | CASSFAGVDGYTF
TRBJ1-5 | - | - | TRBV2 | TGTGCCAGCAGGCAGGATGGGGACTATCAGCCCCAGCATTTT | CASRQDGDYQPQHF
TRBJ1-6 | - | - | TRBV4-1 | TGCGCCAGCAGCCAAGATCTTCCCAGTTCACCCCTCCACTTT | CASSQDLPSSPLHF
TRBJ1-1 | - | TRBD1 | TRBV10-3 | TGTGCCATCAGTGAGTCGGGGACAGGGAGAACTGAAGCTTTCTTT | CAISESGTGRTEAFF